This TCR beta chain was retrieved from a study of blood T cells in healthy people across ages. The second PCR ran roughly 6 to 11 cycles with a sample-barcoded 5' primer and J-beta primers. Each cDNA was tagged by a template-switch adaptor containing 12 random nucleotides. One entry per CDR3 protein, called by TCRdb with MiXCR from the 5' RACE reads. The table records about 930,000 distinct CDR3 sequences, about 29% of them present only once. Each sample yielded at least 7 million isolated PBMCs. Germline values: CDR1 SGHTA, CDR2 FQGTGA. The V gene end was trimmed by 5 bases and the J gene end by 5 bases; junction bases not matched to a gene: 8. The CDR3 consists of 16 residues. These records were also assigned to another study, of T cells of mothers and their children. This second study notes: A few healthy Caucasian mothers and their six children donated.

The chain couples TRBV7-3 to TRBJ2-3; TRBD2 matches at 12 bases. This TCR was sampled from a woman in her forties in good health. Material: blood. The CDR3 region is CASSDLAGGPGDTQYF. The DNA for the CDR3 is TGTGCCAGCAGCGATCTAGCGGGGGGGCCCGGAGATACGCAGTATTTT. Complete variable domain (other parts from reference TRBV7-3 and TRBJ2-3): GAGVSQTPSNKVTEKGKYVELRCDPISGHTALYWYRQSLGQGPEFLIYFQGTGAADDSGLPNDRFFAVRPEGSVSTLKIQRTERGDSAVYLCASSDLAGGPGDTQYFGPGTRLTVL.